The entry that follows covers one T cell receptor beta chain sequence. Original data processing: Amplification from reference gene primers served as the basis for estimated nucleated cell counts. Sequencing was performed with immunoSEQ multiplex PCR; in TCRdb, only in-frame clones are kept and a portion is missing. The V and J calls and clone size were taken over from that table, and D and trimming were inferred from the DNA. The sample carries fewer than 40,000 clones, about 88% recorded once. This entry comes from a study of blood T cell repertoires in COVID-19. Study details: Samples taken during acute and convalescent COVID-19 were collected in the United States, Italy and Spain. Sources were T cells, B-cell-depleted T cells, or PBMCs; the material itself was cDNA or gDNA.

V shed 1 base and J shed 8 bases, with 8 bases lying between them. Germline V lookup: CDR1 SEHNR, CDR2 FQNEAQ (reference sequence). The CDR3 contains 12 residues. The sequence came from a man aged 70-80 years with active COVID-19. V and J are TRBV7-9 and TRBJ1-1; no definite D call. Sequencing was carried out using peripheral blood. The CDR3: CASSLDSEEAFF. The CDR3 nucleotides are TGTGCCAGCAGCTTAGATAGCGAGGAAGCTTTCTTT.